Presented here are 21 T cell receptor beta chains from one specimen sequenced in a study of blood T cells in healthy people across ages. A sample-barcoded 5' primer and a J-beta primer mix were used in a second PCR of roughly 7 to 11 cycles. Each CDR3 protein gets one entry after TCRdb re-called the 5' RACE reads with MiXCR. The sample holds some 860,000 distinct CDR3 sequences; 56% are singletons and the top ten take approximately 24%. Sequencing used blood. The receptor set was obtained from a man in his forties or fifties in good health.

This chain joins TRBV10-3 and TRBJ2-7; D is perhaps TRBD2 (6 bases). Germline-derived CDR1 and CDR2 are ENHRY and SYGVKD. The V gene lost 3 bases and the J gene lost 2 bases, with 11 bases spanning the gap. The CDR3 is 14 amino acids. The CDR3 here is CAISEGGPAYEQYF. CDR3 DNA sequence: TGTGCCATCAGTGAAGGAGGGCCTGCCTACGAGCAGTACTTC.

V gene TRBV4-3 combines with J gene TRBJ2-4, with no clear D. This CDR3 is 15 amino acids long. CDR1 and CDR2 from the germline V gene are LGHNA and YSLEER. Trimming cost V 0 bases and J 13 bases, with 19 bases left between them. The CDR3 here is CASSQDAPVPGEQYF. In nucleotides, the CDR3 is TGCGCCAGCAGCCAAGATGCCCCTGTGCCAGGAGAGCAGTACTTC.

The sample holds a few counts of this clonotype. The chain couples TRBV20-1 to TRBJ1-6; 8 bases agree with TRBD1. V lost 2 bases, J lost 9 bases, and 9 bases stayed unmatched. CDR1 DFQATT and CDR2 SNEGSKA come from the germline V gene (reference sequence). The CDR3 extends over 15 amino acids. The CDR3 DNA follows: TGCAGTGCTAGAATACCACAGGGGGATACTTCACCCCTCCACTTT. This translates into CSARIPQGDTSPLHF.

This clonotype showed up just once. CDR3 sequence (DNA): TGCAGTGCTAGAGGGCAACAGGGTGAAGCTTTCTTT. It translates to CSARGQQGEAFF. The chain has TRBV20-1 and TRBJ1-1; weak D call: TRBD1 (6 bases). This CDR3 is built from 12 residues. Germline CDR1 DFQATT, CDR2 SNEGSKA (reference sequence). Trimming stripped 1 base from V and 7 bases from J, with 10 bases between.

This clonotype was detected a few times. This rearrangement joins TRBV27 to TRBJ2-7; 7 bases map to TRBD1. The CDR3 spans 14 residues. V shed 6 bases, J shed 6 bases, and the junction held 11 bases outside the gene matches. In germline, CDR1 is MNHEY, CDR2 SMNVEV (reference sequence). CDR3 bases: TGTGCCAGCAGGTATAAGGGACAGACGGGCGAGCAGTACTTC. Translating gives CASRYKGQTGEQYF.

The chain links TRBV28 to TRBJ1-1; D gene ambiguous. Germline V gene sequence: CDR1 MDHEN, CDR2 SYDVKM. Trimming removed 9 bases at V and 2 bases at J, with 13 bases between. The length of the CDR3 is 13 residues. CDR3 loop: CASWRGTNTEAFF. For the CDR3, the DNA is TGTGCCAGTTGGCGGGGAACAAACACTGAAGCTTTCTTT.

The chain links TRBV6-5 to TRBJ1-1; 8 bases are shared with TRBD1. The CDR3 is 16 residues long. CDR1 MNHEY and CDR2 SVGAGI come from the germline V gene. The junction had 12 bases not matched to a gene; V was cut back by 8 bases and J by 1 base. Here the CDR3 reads CASLPSTGEANTEAFF. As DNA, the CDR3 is TGTGCCAGCCTGCCCTCGACAGGGGAGGCGAACACTGAAGCTTTCTTT.

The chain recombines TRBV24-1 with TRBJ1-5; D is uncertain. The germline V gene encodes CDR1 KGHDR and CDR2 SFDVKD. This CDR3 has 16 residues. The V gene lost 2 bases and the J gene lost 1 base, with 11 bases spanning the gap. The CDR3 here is CATSDSPGGSNQPQHF. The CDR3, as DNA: TGTGCCACCAGTGATTCGCCGGGTGGAAGCAATCAGCCCCAGCATTTT.

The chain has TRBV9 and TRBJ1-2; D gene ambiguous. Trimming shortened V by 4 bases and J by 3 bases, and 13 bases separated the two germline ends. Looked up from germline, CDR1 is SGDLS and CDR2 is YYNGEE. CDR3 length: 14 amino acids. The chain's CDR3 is CASSWLGGDYGYTF. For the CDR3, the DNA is TGTGCCAGCAGCTGGCTCGGAGGAGACTATGGCTACACCTTC.

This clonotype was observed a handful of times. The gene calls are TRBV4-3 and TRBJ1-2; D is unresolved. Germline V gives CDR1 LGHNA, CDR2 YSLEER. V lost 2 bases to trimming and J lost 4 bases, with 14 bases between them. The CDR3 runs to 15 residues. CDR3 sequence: CASSQYRGSSYGYTF. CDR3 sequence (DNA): TGCGCCAGCAGCCAATATCGGGGAAGTAGCTATGGCTACACCTTC.

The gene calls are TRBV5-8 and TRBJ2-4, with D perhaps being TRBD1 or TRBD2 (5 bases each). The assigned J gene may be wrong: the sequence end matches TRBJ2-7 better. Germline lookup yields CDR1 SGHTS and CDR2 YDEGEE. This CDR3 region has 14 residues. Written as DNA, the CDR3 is TGTGCCAGCAGAACCGGGACGGCTATTTACGAGCAGTACTTC. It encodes CASRTGTAIYEQYF.

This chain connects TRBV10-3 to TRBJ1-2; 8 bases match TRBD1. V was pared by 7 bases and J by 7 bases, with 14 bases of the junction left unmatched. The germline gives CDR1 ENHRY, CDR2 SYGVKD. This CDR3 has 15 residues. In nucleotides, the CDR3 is TGTGCCATCAATACTGTAGGCAGGGGGCATAGTGGCTACACCTTC. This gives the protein CAINTVGRGHSGYTF.

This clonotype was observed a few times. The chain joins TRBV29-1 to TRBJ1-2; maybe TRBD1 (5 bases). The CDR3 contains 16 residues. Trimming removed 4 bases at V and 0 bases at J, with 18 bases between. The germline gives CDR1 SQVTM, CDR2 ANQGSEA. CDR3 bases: TGCAGCGTTGGATCTGGGTGGGGGGAAACTAACTATGGCTACACCTTC. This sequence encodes CSVGSGWGETNYGYTF. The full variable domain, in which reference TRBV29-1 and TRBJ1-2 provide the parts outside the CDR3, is SAVISQKPSRDICQRGTSLTIQCQVDSQVTMMFWYRQQPGQSLTLIATANQGSEATYESGFVIDKFPISRPNLTFSTLTVSNMSPEDSSIYLCSVGSGWGETNYGYTFGSGTRLTVV.

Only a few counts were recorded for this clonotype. CDR3: CASSPPGNEQFF. The CDR3 DNA sequence: TGTGCCAGCTCACCACCGGGCAACGAGCAGTTCTTC. The rearrangement joins TRBV18 to TRBJ2-1; the D is unclear. Germline V CDR1 and CDR2: KGHSH, LQKENI. This CDR3 contains 12 residues. V lost 0 bases to trimming and J lost 10 bases, with 7 bases between them.

CDR3 sequence (DNA): TGTGCCAGCAGTTCGACAGGGGGCGCATCGCATGGCTACACCTTC. Translation gives CASSSTGGASHGYTF. The chain combines TRBV12-3 or TRBV12-4 with TRBJ1-2, with 10 bases fitting TRBD1. V trimming: 4 bases; J trimming: 6 bases; junction bases outside the gene matches: 8. This CDR3 contains 15 residues.

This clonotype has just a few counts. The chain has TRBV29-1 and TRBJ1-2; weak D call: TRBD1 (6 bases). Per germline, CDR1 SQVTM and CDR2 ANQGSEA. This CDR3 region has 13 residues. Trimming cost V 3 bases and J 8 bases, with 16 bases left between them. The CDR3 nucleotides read TGCAGCGTTGATGAGGGGGGGGCAGGAGGCTACACCTTC. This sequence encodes CSVDEGGAGGYTF.

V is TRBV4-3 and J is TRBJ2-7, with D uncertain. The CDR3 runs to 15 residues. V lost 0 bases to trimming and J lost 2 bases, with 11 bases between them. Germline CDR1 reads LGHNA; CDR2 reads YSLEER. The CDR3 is CASSQDEASTYEQYF. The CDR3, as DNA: TGCGCCAGCAGCCAAGACGAGGCCAGTACCTACGAGCAGTACTTC.

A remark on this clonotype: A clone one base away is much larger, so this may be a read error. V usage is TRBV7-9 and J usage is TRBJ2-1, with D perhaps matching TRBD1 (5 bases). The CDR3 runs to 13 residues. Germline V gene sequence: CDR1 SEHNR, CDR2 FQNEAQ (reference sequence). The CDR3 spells CDSSATGETEQFF. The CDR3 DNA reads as TGTGACAGCAGCGCAACAGGAGAAACTGAGCAGTTCTTC.

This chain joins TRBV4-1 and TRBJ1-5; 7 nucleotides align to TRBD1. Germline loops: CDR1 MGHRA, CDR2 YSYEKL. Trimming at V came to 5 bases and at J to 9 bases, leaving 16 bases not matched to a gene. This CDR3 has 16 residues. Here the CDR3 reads CASSATGSGGRWPQHF. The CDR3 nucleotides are TGCGCCAGCAGCGCGACAGGGTCGGGGGGCCGATGGCCCCAGCATTTT.

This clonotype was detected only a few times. The CDR3 DNA reads as TGTGCCAGCAGTGACTCGATTGACAGCCGGCGGGGCTACACCTTC. This gives the protein CASSDSIDSRRGYTF. This chain uses TRBV6-4 with TRBJ1-2; a possible D gene is TRBD1 (5 bases). This CDR3 is 15 amino acids long. The V end lost 0 bases, the J end lost 8 bases, and 16 bases lay between the germline ends. Germline lookup yields CDR1 MRHNA and CDR2 SNTAGT.

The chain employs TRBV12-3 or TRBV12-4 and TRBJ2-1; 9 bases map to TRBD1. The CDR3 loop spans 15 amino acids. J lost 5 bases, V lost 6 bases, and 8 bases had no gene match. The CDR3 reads CASSPGQGIHNEQFF. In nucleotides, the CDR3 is TGTGCCAGCAGCCCTGGACAGGGGATACACAATGAGCAGTTCTTC.